This T cell receptor (beta chain) comes out of a study of blood T cell repertoires in COVID-19. As for the study in general: T cells, B-cell-depleted T cells, or PBMCs supplied cDNA or gDNA.

As originally analysed: The authors estimated nucleated cell counts from reference gene primer amplification. The assay was immunoSEQ multiplex PCR, and TCRdb's table has in-frame clones only and misses some. V, J and clone size derive from that table, while D and trimming were established from the DNA sequence. The data show 150,000 to 200,000 clones, under 90% seen once. Trimming cost V 4 bases and J 0 bases, with 15 bases left between them. The CDR3 is 17 amino acids. Germline V gives CDR1 LGHDT, CDR2 YNNKEL (reference sequence). Sequenced material: peripheral blood. This clonotype originated in a man in his forties with acute or convalescent COVID-19. This chain links TRBV3-1 (or the pseudogene TRBV3-2) with TRBJ1-4; D call uncertain. CDR3 coding DNA: TGTGCCAGCAGCCTGCGGGTTCCACGGGCAACTAATGAAAAACTGTTTTTT. Translating gives CASSLRVPRATNEKLFF.